This record concerns one T cell receptor beta chain sequence. The target antigen is unknown. Libraries were prepared by immunoSEQ multiplex PCR; TCRdb keeps only in-frame clonotypes and omits some of them. The sample carries around 58,000 clones, 90% recorded once. Every patient relapsed after autologous stem cell transplantation, and brentuximab vedotin exposure varied. The data originate from a study of PD-1 blockade in classical Hodgkin lymphoma. The study, taken as a whole, reports: It was reported that newly diagnosed patients had less baseline TCR diversity than healthy donors.

The receptor was derived from a human donor with classical Hodgkin lymphoma. The source was peripheral blood mononuclear cells (PBMCs), collected at baseline.

The CDR3, as DNA: TGTGCCAGCAGTTCCCCGCGGGGCCTAACGGTAGATACGCAGTATTTT. Its protein product is CASSSPRGLTVDTQYF. The V and J genes are TRBV6-5 and TRBJ2-3; D perhaps matches TRBD2 (6 bases). The CDR3 is made up of 16 amino acids. V was clipped by 4 bases and J by 5 bases, with 19 bases between them. Germline assignment: CDR1 MNHEY and CDR2 SVGAGI.